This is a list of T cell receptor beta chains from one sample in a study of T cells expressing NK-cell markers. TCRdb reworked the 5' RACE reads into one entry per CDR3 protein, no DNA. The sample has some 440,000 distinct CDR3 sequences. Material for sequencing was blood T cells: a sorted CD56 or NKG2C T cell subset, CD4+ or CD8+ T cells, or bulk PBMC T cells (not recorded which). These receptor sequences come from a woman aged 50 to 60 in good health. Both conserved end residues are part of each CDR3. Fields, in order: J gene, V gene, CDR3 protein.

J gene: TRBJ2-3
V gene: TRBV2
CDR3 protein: CASMVDLSTDTQYF

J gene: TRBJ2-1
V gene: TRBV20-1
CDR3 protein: CSASRRTSDLEQFF

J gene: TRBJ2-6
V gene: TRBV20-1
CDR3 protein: CSAMIRTGGYSGANVLTF

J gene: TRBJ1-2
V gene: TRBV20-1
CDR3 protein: CSASSDRNYGYTF

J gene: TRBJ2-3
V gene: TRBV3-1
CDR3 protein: CASSQRTAGRTLTDTQYF

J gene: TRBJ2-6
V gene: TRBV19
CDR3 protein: CASTGRNSGANVLTF

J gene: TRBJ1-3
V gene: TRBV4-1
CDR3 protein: CASSPRGGTIYF

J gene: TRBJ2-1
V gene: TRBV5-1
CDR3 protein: CASSFTQNSYNEQFF

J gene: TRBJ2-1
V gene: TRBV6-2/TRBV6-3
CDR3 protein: CASSYRGAGTKNNEQFF

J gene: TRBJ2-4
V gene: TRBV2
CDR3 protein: CASLRVNIQYF

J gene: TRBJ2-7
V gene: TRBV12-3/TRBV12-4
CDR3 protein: CASVPGGVMGEATYEQYF

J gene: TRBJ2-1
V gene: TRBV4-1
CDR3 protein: CASSQIGQGQFF

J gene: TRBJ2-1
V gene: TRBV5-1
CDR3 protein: CASSLELMDFQVFNEQFF

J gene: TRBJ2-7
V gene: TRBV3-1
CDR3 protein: CASSQEREASYEQYF

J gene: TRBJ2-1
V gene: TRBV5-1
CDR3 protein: CASSSNTGGYNEQFF

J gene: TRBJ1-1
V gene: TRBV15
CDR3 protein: CATSQGVNTEAFF

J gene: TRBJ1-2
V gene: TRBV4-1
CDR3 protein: CASSSPVGYGYTF

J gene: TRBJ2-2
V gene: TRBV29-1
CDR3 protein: CSVDGVAGTAGELFF

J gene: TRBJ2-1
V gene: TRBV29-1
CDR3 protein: CSVTSGSYEQFF

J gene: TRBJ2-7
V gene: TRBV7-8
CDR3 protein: CASSFGELSTYEQYF

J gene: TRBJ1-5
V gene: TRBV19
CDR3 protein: CASSIGDRSGKGGYQPQHF

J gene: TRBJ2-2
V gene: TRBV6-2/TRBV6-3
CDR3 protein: CASGRWSGELFF

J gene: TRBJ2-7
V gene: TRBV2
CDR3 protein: CASSGEASYEQYF

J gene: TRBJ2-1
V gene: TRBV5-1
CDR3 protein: CASSFIGTSGLRGYNEQFF

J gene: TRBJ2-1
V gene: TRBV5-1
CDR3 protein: CASRGSGSDEQFF

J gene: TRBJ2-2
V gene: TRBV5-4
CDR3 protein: CGVGGPNTGELFF

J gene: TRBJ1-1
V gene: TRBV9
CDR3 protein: CASSVGSGRTSEAFF

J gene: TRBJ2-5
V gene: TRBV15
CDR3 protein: CATSRPGTSGGGETQYF

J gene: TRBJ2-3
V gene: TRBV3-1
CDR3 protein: CASSQDPPREDTQYF

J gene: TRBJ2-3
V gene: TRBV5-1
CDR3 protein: CASSKAGGFTDTQYF

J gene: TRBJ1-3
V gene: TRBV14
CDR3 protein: CASSQAGQGNTIYF

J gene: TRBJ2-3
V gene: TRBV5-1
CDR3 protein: CASSLAQDTQYF

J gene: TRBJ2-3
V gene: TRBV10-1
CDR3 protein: CASSESVSLDTQYF

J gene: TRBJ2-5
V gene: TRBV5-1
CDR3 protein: CASSLVPGVRETQYF

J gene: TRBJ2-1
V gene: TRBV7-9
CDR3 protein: CASSLLAGGPINEQFF

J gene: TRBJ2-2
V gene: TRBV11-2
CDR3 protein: CASSLVGHRNTGELFF

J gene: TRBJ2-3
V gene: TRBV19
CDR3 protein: CASSLGTFPSTDTQYF

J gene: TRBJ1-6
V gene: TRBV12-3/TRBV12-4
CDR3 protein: CASSLVLSGSPLHF

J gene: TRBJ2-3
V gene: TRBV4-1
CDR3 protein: CASSRWTSTDTQYF

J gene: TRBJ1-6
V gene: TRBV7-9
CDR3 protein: CASTKDRGSPLHF

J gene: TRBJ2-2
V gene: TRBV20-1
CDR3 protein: CSASQGAWTGELFF

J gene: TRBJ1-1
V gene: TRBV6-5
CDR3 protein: CASSYFNGVGTEAFF

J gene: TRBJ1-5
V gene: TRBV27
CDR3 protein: CASSLLGGSNQPQHF

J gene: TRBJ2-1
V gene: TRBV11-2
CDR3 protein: CASSPRGRGNNEQFF

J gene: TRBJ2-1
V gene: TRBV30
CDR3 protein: CAWRVDYYNEQFF

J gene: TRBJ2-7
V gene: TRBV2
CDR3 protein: CASLSRAGEQYF

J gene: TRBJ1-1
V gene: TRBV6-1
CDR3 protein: CATKGTARTEAFF

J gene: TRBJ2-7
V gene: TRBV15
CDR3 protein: CATSRLIAASYEQYF

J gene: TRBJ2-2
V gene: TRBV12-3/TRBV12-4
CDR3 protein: CASQNTPTGELFF

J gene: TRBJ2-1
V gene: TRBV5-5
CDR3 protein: CASSSQPGLANNEQFF

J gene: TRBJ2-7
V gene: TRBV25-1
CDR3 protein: CASTAGVYEQYF

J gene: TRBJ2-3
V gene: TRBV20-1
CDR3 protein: CSARRDRGTDTQYF

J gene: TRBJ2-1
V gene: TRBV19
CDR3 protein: CASSTRLAGFEQFF

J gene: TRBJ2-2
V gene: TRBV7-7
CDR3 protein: CASRRDRSNTGELFF

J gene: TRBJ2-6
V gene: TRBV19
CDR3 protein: CASSIEAGSSGANVLTF

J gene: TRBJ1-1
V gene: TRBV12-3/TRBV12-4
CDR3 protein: CASTWTGAPNTEAFF

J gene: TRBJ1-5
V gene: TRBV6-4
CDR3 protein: CASRATGTSQPQHF